These 22 T cell receptor beta chains originate from one sample sequenced in a study of blood T cell repertoires in COVID-19. Data came from immunoSEQ multiplex PCR; TCRdb stores just in-frame clones and leaves some out. The sample consists of about 140,000 clones, over 80% of them appearing once. The sequenced sample consisted of peripheral blood. All receptors come from a man aged 25-45 years with COVID-19, enrolled during active disease.

This sequence joins TRBV7-9 and TRBJ1-4; 7 bases map to TRBD1. Germline V gene lookup returns CDR1 SEHNR and CDR2 FQNEAQ (reference sequence). Germline trimming cut 5 bases from V and 1 base from J; bases unmatched to any gene: 1. The CDR3 sequence is 14 residues long. The CDR3 sequence is CASSRTGTNEKLFF. CDR3 DNA: TGTGCCAGCAGCCGGACAGGAACTAATGAAAAACTGTTTTTT.

CDR3 nucleotide sequence: TGCAGTCCCGGGACAGGTGGCGAGCAGTACTTC. Residues: CSPGTGGEQYF. The chain couples TRBV20-1 to TRBJ2-7; 8 bases fit TRBD1. CDR3 length: 11 residues. Germline CDR1 DFQATT, CDR2 SNEGSKA (reference sequence). The junction had 6 bases not matched to a gene; V was cut back by 8 bases and J by 6 bases.

The V and J genes are TRBV5-1 and TRBJ2-3; TRBD2 matches at 7 bases. The V gene's germline CDR1 is SGHRS and CDR2 YFSETQ. The trim removed 4 bases at V and 2 bases at J, leaving 10 bases unmatched. The CDR3 contains 16 residues. This chain's CDR3 is CASSPRTGGPTDTQYF. The CDR3 nucleotides read TGCGCCAGCAGCCCTCGGACGGGAGGCCCCACAGATACGCAGTATTTT.

This clone was seen more than once but under ten times. The rearrangement uses TRBV10-1 and TRBJ1-4; TRBD1 matches 10 bases. V lost 4 bases and J lost 10; bases outside the gene matches: 9. The CDR3 totals 15 residues. CDR1 and CDR2 from the germline V gene are WNHNN and SYGVQD (reference sequence). The CDR3 coding sequence is TGCGCCAGCAGTGCCTCGACGGGACAGGGGCTAAAACTGTTTTTT. Protein sequence: CASSASTGQGLKLFF.

The chain uses TRBV9 and TRBJ2-2; D is unclear. The CDR3 loop spans 15 amino acids. V lost 0 bases and J 5 bases, leaving 11 bases between the germline ends. Germline CDR1 and CDR2: SGDLS and YYNGEE. CDR3 in DNA: TGTGCCAGCAGCGTAGGGTCGGCGAGGACCGGGGAGCTGTTTTTT. This encodes CASSVGSARTGELFF.

A few counts support this clone. The rearrangement joins TRBV28 to TRBJ1-3; TRBD1 matches at 8 bases. V was pared by 10 bases and J by 5 bases, with 4 bases of the junction left unmatched. Germline CDR1 and CDR2: MDHEN and SYDVKM. The CDR3 contains 12 residues. CDR3 sequence: CATQGARNTIYF. The CDR3 DNA follows: TGTGCCACCCAGGGGGCACGAAACACCATATATTTT.

V gene TRBV9 combines with J gene TRBJ2-2; 9 bases align to TRBD1. This CDR3 is 17 amino acids long. The V segment lost 3 bases and the J segment 3 bases; nucleotides outside the gene matches: 9. The germline V gene has CDR1 SGDLS and CDR2 YYNGEE. DNA of the CDR3: TGTGCCAGCAGCGCTCCTCGACAGGGGGGTGACACCGGGGAGCTGTTTTTT. Its protein is CASSAPRQGGDTGELFF.

CDR3 nucleotide sequence: TGCAGCGCCCGGGATGGAAACACTGAAGCTTTCTTT. It codes for CSARDGNTEAFF. The gene calls are TRBV29-1 and TRBJ1-1; D gene unclear. Germline V gene data show CDR1 as SQVTM and CDR2 as ANQGSEA. CDR3 size: 12 residues. V was trimmed by 7 bases and J by 2 bases, leaving 11 bases between them.

This chain joins TRBV28 and TRBJ2-1, with 10 nucleotides matching TRBD2. In germline, CDR1 is MDHEN, CDR2 SYDVKM. The V and J ends lost 2 bases and 6 bases, in that order; junction bases with no gene match: 4. This CDR3 has 15 amino acids. For the CDR3, the DNA is TGTGCCAGCAGTTTAACTAGCGGGATCATCAATGAGCAGTTCTTC. It yields the protein CASSLTSGIINEQFF.

The chain is built from TRBV5-1 and TRBJ1-1, with D perhaps TRBD1 (5 bases). With 1 base removed from V and 4 bases from J, the gap between germline ends came to 11 bases. The CDR3 loop spans 14 amino acids. Germline-derived CDR1 and CDR2 are SGHRS and YFSETQ. CDR3 in DNA: TGCGCCAGCAGCTTGAATCAGGGTGCCACTGAAGCTTTCTTT. The encoded protein is CASSLNQGATEAFF.

V usage is TRBV19 and J usage is TRBJ2-3; possibly TRBD1 for D (6 bases). This CDR3 spans 14 amino acids. The germline gives CDR1 LNHDA, CDR2 SQIVND (reference sequence). V lost 7 bases and J 4 bases, leaving 15 bases between the germline ends. The CDR3 DNA is TGTGCCAGTACGGCCAGGGGAACCGCAGATACGCAGTATTTT. Protein: CASTARGTADTQYF.

This clone was observed once. The chain employs TRBV6-1 and TRBJ2-1; a weak D match, TRBD2 (7 bases). This CDR3 region has 13 residues. V was clipped by 1 base and J by 11 bases, with 12 bases between them. Germline-derived CDR1 and CDR2 are MNHNS and SASEGT. The chain's CDR3 is CASSEGGGGKQFF. In DNA, the CDR3 is TGTGCCAGCAGTGAAGGGGGGGGCGGTAAGCAGTTCTTC.

The rearrangement uses TRBV11-2 and TRBJ1-3, with TRBD1 matching 7 bases. Unmatched junction bases numbered 10, after V lost 5 bases and J lost 3 bases. The CDR3 is 16 residues long. Per germline, CDR1 SGHAT and CDR2 FQNNGV. The CDR3 region is CASSPLTGRIGNTIYF. The CDR3 nucleotides read TGTGCCAGCAGCCCCCTGACAGGGCGCATTGGAAACACCATATATTTT.

For the CDR3, the DNA is TGTGAGCGGGAGTCTCTAGTATGTGAGCAGTTCTTC. The encoded protein is CERESLVCEQFF. The V and J genes are TRBV19 and TRBJ2-1, with 8 bases aligning to TRBD2. This CDR3 spans 12 amino acids. CDR1 is LNHDA, CDR2 SQIVND, per germline (reference sequence).

V and J are TRBV28 and TRBJ2-7; tentatively, D is TRBD1 (5 bases). CDR1 is MDHEN and CDR2 is SYDVKM in the germline V gene. CDR3 length: 14 amino acids. Trimming took 7 bases from V and 2 from J, leaving 15 bases between them. The CDR3 loop is CASNQQVTPYEQYF. The CDR3 DNA reads as TGTGCCAGCAACCAACAGGTGACCCCCTACGAGCAGTACTTC.

The chain uses TRBV15 and TRBJ2-6, with TRBD1 matching 12 bases. Germline trimming cut 0 bases from V and 0 bases from J; bases unmatched to any gene: 9. The V gene's germline CDR1 is LNHNV and CDR2 YYDKDF (reference sequence). This CDR3 comprises 21 residues. This CDR3 is CATSRDYPGQGAVSGANVLTF. Written as DNA, the CDR3 is TGTGCCACCAGCAGAGACTATCCGGGACAGGGGGCCGTCTCTGGGGCCAACGTCCTGACTTTC.

This clone appeared a few times. V and J are TRBV5-1 and TRBJ1-1; a weak D match, TRBD1 (6 bases). The CDR3 has 16 amino acids. Between the trimmed V and J ends, which lost 7 bases and 1 base, there was a span of 20 bases. The germline V gene encodes CDR1 SGHRS and CDR2 YFSETQ. Here the CDR3 reads CASGPLGGAANTEAFF. CDR3 DNA: TGCGCCAGCGGCCCCCTTGGGGGGGCGGCGAACACTGAAGCTTTCTTT.

The chain couples TRBV9 to TRBJ1-5; 9 bases are shared with TRBD1. The length of the CDR3 is 14 residues. After removal of 3 bases from V and 2 bases from J, the junction contained 0 bases not matched to a gene. Germline CDR1 SGDLS, CDR2 YYNGEE. Here the CDR3 reads CASSGQGGNQPQHF. CDR3 DNA: TGTGCCAGCAGCGGACAGGGGGGCAATCAGCCCCAGCATTTT.

The CDR3 reads CASSMGLDYGYTF. Written as DNA, the CDR3 is TGTGCCAGCAGTATGGGGCTAGACTATGGCTACACCTTC. The chain carries TRBV6-5 and TRBJ1-2; the D gene is possibly TRBD1 (5 bases). The CDR3 totals 13 residues. V lost 5 bases, J lost 3 bases, and 10 bases lay in between. Germline assignment: CDR1 MNHEY and CDR2 SVGAGI.

The chain uses TRBV6-5 and TRBJ2-7; D is undetermined. Germline V gene lookup returns CDR1 MNHEY and CDR2 SVGAGI. The CDR3 spans 13 residues. V was clipped by 7 bases and J by 6 bases, with 16 bases between them. The CDR3 here is CASTPLYGSEQYF. CDR3 nucleotides: TGTGCCAGCACCCCGCTTTACGGTAGCGAGCAGTACTTC.

The gene calls are TRBV14 and TRBJ2-1; 12 bases are shared with TRBD1. Trimming at V came to 7 bases and at J to 8 bases, leaving 9 bases not matched to a gene. The CDR3 extends over 15 amino acids. CDR1 SGHDN and CDR2 FVKESK come from the germline V gene. The CDR3 DNA reads TGTGCCAGCATGGGACAGGGGGCAATTAGGGATGAGCAGTTCTTC. Translating it yields CASMGQGAIRDEQFF. Full variable domain (missing parts from reference TRBV14 and TRBJ2-1): EAGVTQFPSHSVIEKGQTVTLRCDPISGHDNLYWYRRVMGKEIKFLLHFVKESKQDESGMPNNRFLAERTGGTYSTLKVQPAELEDSGVYFCASMGQGAIRDEQFFGPGTRLTVL.

This chain uses TRBV4-1 with TRBJ2-1; tentative D call: TRBD2 (5 bases). There are 13 residues in the CDR3. CDR1 MGHRA and CDR2 YSYEKL come from the germline V gene. V lost 3 bases and J 10 bases, leaving 13 bases between the germline ends. The CDR3 spells CASSHETTSEQFF. CDR3 coding DNA: TGCGCCAGCAGCCATGAGACTACGTCCGAGCAGTTCTTC.